This T cell receptor beta chain was obtained from a study of blood T cell repertoires in COVID-19. Turning to the study itself: The cDNA or gDNA used as material had been derived from T cells, B-cell-depleted T cells, or PBMCs.

Seattle patients were enrolled during active infection and followed longitudinally. Original processing methods: Nucleated cell number was recorded as an estimate derived from reference gene primer amplification. The data were produced by immunoSEQ multiplex PCR, yet TCRdb's version contains in-frame clones alone and is incomplete. The DNA was the basis for D and trimming; V, J and clone size are from that table. This sample carries 55,000 or so clones, roughly 87% of them seen once, and the ten largest clones take approximately 3.6%. This receptor was taken from a man between 40 and 49 years old with COVID-19, enrolled during active disease. The sequenced sample consisted of peripheral blood.

CDR3 sequence (DNA): TGTGCCAGCCTTCCGGCGACAGGGAACACTGAAGCTTTCTTT. Amino acids: CASLPATGNTEAFF. This chain links TRBV25-1 with TRBJ1-1; possibly TRBD1 for D (6 bases). Germline V gene lookup returns CDR1 MGHDK and CDR2 SYGVNS. This CDR3 is built from 14 residues. V was clipped by 8 bases and J by 1 base, with 14 bases between them.